This T cell receptor (beta chain) was recorded in a study of shared clonotypes between healthy human individuals. Study findings and constraints: Only blood was sampled, and tissue TCR repertoires likely differ from blood ones. Naive subsets generally exceeded memory subsets in estimated richness.

The authors loaded 150 to 250 ng DNA, about 30,000 T cell genomes, into sorted-subset replicate PCRs. The data were produced by immunoSEQ multiplex PCR, yet TCRdb's version contains in-frame clones alone and is incomplete. The repertoire includes around 1.4 million clones, around 98.5% of them detected once, and roughly 0.36% sits in the top ten. The ends were cut back, 7 bases at V and 3 bases at J, with 13 bases in the middle. CDR3 size: 13 residues. Germline V gene lookup returns CDR1 MDHEN and CDR2 SYDVKM. Comments on this clone: The antigen is unknown. The same CDR3 can be traced to other DNA sequences in this sample.

This chain connects TRBV28 to TRBJ2-7; tentative D call: TRBD1 (5 bases). The receptor was derived from a man aged 25 to 40 in good health. The sample comprised naive CD4+ T cells sorted from blood. Subset denoted: CD45RA+ positively selected. The CDR3 is CASTLTQGYEQYF. The CDR3 DNA sequence: TGTGCCAGCACCTTAACCCAGGGCTACGAGCAGTACTTC.